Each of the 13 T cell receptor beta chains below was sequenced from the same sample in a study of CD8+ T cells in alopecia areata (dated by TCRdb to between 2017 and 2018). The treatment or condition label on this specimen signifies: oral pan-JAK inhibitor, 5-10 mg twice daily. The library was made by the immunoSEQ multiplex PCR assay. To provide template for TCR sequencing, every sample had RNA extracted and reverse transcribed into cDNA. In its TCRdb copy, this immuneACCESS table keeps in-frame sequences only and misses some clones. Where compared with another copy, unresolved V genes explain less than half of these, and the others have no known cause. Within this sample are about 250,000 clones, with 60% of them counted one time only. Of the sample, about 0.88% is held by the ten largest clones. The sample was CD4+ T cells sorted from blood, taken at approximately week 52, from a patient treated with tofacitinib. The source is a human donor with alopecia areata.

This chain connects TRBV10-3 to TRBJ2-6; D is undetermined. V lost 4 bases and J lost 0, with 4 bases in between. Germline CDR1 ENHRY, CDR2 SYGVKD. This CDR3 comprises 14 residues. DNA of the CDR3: TGTGCCATCAGTGGGACCTCTGGGGCCAACGTCCTGACTTTC. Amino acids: CAISGTSGANVLTF.

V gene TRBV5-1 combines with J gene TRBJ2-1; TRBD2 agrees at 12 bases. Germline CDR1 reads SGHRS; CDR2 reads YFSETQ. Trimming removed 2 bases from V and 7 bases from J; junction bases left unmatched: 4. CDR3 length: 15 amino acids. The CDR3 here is CASSFLAGGPNEQFF. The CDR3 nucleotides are TGCGCCAGCAGCTTTCTAGCGGGGGGGCCGAATGAGCAGTTCTTC.

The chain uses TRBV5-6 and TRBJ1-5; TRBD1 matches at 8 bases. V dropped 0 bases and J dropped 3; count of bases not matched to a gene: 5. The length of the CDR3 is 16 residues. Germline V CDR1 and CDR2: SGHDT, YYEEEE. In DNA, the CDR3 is TGTGCCAGCAGCTTGGGACAGGGGCCCTACAATCAGCCCCAGCATTTT. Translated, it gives CASSLGQGPYNQPQHF.

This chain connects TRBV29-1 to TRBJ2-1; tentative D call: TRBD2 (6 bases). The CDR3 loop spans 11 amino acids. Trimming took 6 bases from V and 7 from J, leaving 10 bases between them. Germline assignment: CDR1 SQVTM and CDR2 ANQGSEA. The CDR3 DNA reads TGCAGCGTGGGACTGTGGAATGAGCAGTTCTTC. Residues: CSVGLWNEQFF.

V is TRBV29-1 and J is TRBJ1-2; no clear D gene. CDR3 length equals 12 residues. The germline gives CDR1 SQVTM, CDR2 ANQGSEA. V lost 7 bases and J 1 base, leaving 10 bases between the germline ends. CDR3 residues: CSGRMNNYGYTF. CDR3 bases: TGCAGCGGCCGGATGAATAACTATGGCTACACCTTC.

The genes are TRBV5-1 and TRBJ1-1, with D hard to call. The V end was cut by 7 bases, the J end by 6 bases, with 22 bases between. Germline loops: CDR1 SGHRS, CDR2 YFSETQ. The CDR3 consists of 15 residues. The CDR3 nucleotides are TGCGCCAGCTCAAATTTGGGAGTGACGAGCGCTGAAGCTTTCTTT. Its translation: CASSNLGVTSAEAFF.

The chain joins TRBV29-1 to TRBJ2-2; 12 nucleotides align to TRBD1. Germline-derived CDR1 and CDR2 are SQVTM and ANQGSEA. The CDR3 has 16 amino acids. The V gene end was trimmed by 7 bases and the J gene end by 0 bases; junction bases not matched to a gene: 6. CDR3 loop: CSARGQGASNTGELFF. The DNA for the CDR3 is TGCAGCGCGAGGGGACAGGGGGCTTCGAACACCGGGGAGCTGTTTTTT.

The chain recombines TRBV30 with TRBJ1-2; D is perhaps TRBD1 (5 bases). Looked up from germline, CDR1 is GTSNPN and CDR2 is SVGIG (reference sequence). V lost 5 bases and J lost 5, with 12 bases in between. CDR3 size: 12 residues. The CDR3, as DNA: TGTGCCTGGGGGGGACGGCTGTATGGCTACACCTTC. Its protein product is CAWGGRLYGYTF.

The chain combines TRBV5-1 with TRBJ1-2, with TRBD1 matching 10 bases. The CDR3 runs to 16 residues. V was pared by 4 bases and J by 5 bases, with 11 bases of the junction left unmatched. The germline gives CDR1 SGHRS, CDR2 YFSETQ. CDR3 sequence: CASSTGTGAMLYGYTF. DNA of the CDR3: TGCGCCAGCAGCACCGGGACAGGGGCTATGTTATATGGCTACACCTTC.

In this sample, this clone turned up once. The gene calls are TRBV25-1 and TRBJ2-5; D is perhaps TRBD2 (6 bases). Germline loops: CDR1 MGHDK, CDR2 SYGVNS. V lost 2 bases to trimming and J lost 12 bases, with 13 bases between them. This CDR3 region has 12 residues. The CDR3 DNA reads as TGTGCCAGCAGTGAACTCCTAGCGTCGAAGTACTTC. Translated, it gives CASSELLASKYF.

The CDR3 loop is CASSQAGQEGEETQYF. Here the CDR3 DNA reads TGTGCCAGCAGCCAAGCTGGGCAAGAGGGCGAAGAGACCCAGTACTTC. This rearrangement joins TRBV4-2 to TRBJ2-5; maybe TRBD2 (5 bases). Germline assignment: CDR1 LGHNA and CDR2 YNFKEQ. The CDR3 runs 16 residues. V was cut by 1 base and J by 3 bases, with 15 bases left in between.

Written as DNA, the CDR3 is TGTGCCAGCAGACTACGGACAGGGTATGGCTACACCTTC. This sequence encodes CASRLRTGYGYTF. V usage is TRBV6-5 and J usage is TRBJ1-2; 8 nucleotides align to TRBD1. From germline, CDR1 is MNHEY and CDR2 SVGAGI. The CDR3 is 13 amino acids. The ends lost 6 bases at V and 5 bases at J; junction bases unmatched: 5.

CDR3 protein: CASSLAFSEGTDTQYF. CDR3 coding DNA: TGTGCCAGCAGCTTGGCCTTTTCGGAGGGCACAGATACGCAGTATTTT. V is TRBV5-6 and J is TRBJ2-3; TRBD2 might be the D (5 bases). The CDR3 contains 16 residues. Germline-derived CDR1 and CDR2 are SGHDT and YYEEEE. V was clipped by 0 bases and J by 1 base, with 12 bases between them.